One sample yielded the 3 T cell receptor beta chains listed below, sequenced in a study of CD8+ T cells in alopecia areata. Treatment reported: oral pan-JAK inhibitor, 5-10 mg twice daily. In each case, RNA was isolated and then reverse transcribed into cDNA as the sequencing template. The table came from immunoSEQ multiplex PCR; TCRdb's copy has only in-frame clones and leaves some out. Here the sample spans 150,000 to 200,000 clones, roughly 60% being singletons. Sequences were derived from CD4+ T cells sorted from blood, sampled at week 24, from a patient treated with tofacitinib. The receptors were gathered from a human donor with alopecia areata.

V gene TRBV7-9 combines with J gene TRBJ1-2; D gene unclear. CDR1 and CDR2 from the germline V gene are SEHNR and FQNEAQ (reference sequence). V was shortened by 4 bases and J by 5 bases, with 8 bases between the two germline ends. This CDR3 contains 12 residues. The DNA for the CDR3 is TGTGCCAGCAGCTACAAACTATATGGCTACACCTTC. Amino acids: CASSYKLYGYTF.

The V and J genes are TRBV29-1 and TRBJ1-2, with TRBD1 identical over 12 bases. Germline V lookup: CDR1 SQVTM, CDR2 ANQGSEA. CDR3 length: 14 residues. The J segment lost 6 bases and the V segment lost 5 bases, leaving 7 bases of the junction unmatched. In DNA form, the CDR3 reads TGCAGCGTTTTCAGCGGGACAGGGGGCAATGGCTACACCTTC. Amino acids: CSVFSGTGGNGYTF.

J is TRBJ2-2 and V is TRBV30, with D tentatively TRBD1 (5 bases). Germline V gene lookup returns CDR1 GTSNPN and CDR2 SVGIG (reference sequence). CDR3 length: 15 residues. The ends were cut back, 2 bases at V and 0 bases at J, with 10 bases in the middle. This CDR3 is CAWSLGLANTGELFF. CDR3 DNA sequence: TGTGCCTGGAGTCTGGGGCTCGCGAACACCGGGGAGCTGTTTTTT.